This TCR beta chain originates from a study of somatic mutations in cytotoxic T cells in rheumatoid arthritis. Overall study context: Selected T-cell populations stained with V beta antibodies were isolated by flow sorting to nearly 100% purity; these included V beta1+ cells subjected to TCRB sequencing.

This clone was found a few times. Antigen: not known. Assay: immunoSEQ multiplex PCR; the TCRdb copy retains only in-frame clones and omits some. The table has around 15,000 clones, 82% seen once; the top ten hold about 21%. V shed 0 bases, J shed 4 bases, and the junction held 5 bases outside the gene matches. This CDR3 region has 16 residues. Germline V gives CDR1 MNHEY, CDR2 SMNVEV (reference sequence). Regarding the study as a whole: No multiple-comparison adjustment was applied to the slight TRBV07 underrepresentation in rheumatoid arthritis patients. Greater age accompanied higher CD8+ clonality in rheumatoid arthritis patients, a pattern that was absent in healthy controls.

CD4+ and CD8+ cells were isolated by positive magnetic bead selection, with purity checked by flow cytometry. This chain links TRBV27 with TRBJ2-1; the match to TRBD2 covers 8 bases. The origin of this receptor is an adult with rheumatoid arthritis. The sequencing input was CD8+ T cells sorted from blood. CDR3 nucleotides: TGTGCCAGCAGTTTATCGATGACTAGCGTTTACAATGAGCAGTTCTTC. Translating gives CASSLSMTSVYNEQFF.